Listed below are T cell receptor beta chains from one sample, sequenced in a study of CD8+CD57+ T cells in acquired aplastic anemia. TCRdb analysed the reads with MiXCR anew, one entry per CDR3 protein. This sample has roughly 81,000 distinct CDR3 sequences, with over 35% found just once. Specimen: sorted CD4+, CD8+, or CD8+CD57+ T cells (not recorded which) from PBMCs. Receptors were obtained from a human donor in good health, serving as a control. Both conserved end residues are trimmed from each CDR3.

TRBV5-5 ASSLGPGGGIHEQY
TRBV19 ACGGTLNEQF
TRBV7-7 ASRGQGAGELF
TRBV2 ASSVASGLEQF
TRBV2 ASSALGDTQY
TRBV12-3/TRBV12-4 ASSLGQEFMLGEYGAF
TRBV9 ASSAVDSVGTEAF
TRBV20-1 SAQGAYGYT
TRBV24-1 ASSNPGLAGQETQY
TRBV2 ASSLTGTSNQPQH
TRBV29-1 SVEDLADSTDTQY
TRBV2 ASSDSGTYEQY
TRBV24-1 ATSPGALVSNTGELF
TRBV19 ASSQIDRTGYEQY
TRBV19 AAGVVRQPQH
TRBV19 ASCIGLQGRYGYT